Sequencing of this TCR beta chain was carried out in a study of OX40 agonist ivuxolimab in advanced cancers. Sequencing was performed with immunoSEQ multiplex PCR; in TCRdb, only in-frame clones are kept and a portion is missing. The sample has roughly 61,000 clones, nearly 90% seen once. Germline values: CDR1 SGHAT, CDR2 FQNNGV. V was cut by 6 bases and J by 7 bases, with 24 bases left in between. This CDR3 contains 16 residues. Sequenced material: CD4+ or CD8+ T cells sorted from blood, taken in a trial of the OX40 agonist ivuxolimab. The V gene is TRBV11-2, the J gene TRBJ1-1; D is undetermined. The source is an adult with an advanced solid tumor such as melanoma, head and neck, liver or kidney cancer. The DNA of the CDR3 is TGTGCCAGCAGTTATCCCTGGTCAACAGCTCTAGGTGAAGCTTTCTTT. Translating it yields CASSYPWSTALGEAFF.